The present TCR beta chain was sequenced within a study of T-cell reconstitution after alpha-beta-depleted transplantation in children. The study, taken as a whole, reports: The origin of alpha-beta T cells about two months after transplant was reportedly several hundred expanded graft clones. In some patients, recipient T cells and intrathymic progenitors surviving conditioning explained high day-60 diversity. Among T cells one year after transplant, newly produced cells accounted for most counts and diversity.

This sample's TCRbeta library carried unique molecular identifier barcodes. Each CDR3 protein is one row after TCRdb ran MiXCR on the PCR reads. The sample contains fewer than 700,000 distinct CDR3 sequences, 10% to 15% of which appear only once. Trimming shortened V by 5 bases and J by 4 bases, and 12 bases separated the two germline ends. Germline loops: CDR1 SGHVS, CDR2 FQNEAQ. This CDR3 region has 14 residues. Points on this clonotype: Its antigen is currently unknown.

The starting material was PBMCs, mostly from graft donor cells, obtained 360 days after TCRalphabeta/CD19-depleted stem cell transplant. This sequence originates from a male patient between 5 and 17 years old who had a stem cell transplant for acute myeloid leukemia, so the T cells may come from the graft donor. The V call is TRBV7-8, the J call TRBJ2-1, with D perhaps TRBD2 (5 bases). CDR3 protein: CASSIAREYNEQFF. The CDR3 region has the DNA TGTGCCAGCAGCATCGCTAGGGAGTACAATGAGCAGTTCTTC.